The T cell receptor beta chain described here comes from a study of early T cells in non-severe SARS-CoV-2 infection. Study background: Unsorted whole-blood RNA was sequenced in bulk, leaving chains unpaired.

Individual cDNA molecules received unique molecular identifiers. One entry per CDR3 protein results from TCRdb running MiXCR on the 5' RACE reads. The repertoire holds around 50,000 distinct CDR3 sequences, with roughly 6.8% as singletons. General study results and limits: Comparison of clonotypes with VDJdb favored anti-spike CD8 responses while missing private and CD4 specificities.

CDR1 and CDR2 (germline): KGHDR, SFDVKD. The CDR3 covers 15 residues. This clonotype was recorded many times. Its antigen is unknown. A junction boundary mismatches the germline segment, possibly from a read error. The gene calls are TRBV24-1 and TRBJ2-7; perhaps TRBD1 as D (5 bases). The sequence came from an adult who was a healthcare worker with PCR-confirmed SARS-CoV-2 infection or an uninfected control (not recorded which). The sequencing input was whole blood. The CDR3 spells CATSDPRGSSHEQYF. DNA for the CDR3: TGTGCCACCAGTGATCCTAGGGGAAGCTCCCACGAGCAGTACTTC.